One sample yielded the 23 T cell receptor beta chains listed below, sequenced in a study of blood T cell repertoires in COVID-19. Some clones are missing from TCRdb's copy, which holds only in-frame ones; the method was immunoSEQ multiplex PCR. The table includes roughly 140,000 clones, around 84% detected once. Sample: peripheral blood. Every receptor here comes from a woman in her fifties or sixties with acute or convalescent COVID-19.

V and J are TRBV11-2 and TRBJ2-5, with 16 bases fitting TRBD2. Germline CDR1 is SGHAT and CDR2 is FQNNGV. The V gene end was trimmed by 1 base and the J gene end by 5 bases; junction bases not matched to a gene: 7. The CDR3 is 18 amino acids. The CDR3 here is CASSLGPGLAGGRETQYF. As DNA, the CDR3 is TGTGCCAGCAGCTTAGGACCGGGACTAGCGGGGGGGCGGGAGACCCAGTACTTC.

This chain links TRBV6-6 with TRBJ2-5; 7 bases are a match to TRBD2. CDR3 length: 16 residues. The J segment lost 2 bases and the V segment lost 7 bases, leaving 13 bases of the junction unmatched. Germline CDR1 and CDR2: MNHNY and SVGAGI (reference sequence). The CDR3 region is CASTDWGLGGQETQYF. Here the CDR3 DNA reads TGTGCCAGCACCGACTGGGGACTGGGGGGGCAAGAGACCCAGTACTTC.

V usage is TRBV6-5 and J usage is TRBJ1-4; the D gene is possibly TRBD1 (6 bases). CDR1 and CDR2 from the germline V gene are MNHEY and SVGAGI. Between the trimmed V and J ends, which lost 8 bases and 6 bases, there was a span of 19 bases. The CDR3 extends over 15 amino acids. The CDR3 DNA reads TGTGCCAGCGGAAATTCAGGGGAAGGATATGAAAAACTGTTTTTT. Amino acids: CASGNSGEGYEKLFF.

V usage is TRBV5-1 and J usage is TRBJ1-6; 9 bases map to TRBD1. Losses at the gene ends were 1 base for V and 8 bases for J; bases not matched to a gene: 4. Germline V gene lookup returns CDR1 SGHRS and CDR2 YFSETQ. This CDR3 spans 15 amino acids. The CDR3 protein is CASSLSGQGDSPLHF. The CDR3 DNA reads TGCGCCAGCAGCTTGTCGGGACAGGGTGATTCACCCCTCCACTTT.

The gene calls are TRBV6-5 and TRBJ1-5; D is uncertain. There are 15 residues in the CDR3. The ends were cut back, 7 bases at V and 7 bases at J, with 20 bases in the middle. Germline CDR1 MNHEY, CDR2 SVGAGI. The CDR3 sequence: CASNDYVLGMQPQHF. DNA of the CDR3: TGTGCCAGCAACGACTACGTGCTGGGGATGCAGCCCCAGCATTTT.

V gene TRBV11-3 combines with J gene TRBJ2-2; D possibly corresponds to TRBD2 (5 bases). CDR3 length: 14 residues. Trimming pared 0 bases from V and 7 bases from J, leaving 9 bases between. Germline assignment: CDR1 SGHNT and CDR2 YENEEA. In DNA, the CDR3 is TGTGCCAGCAGCTTAGATCCGGGGAACGGGGAGCTGTTTTTT. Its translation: CASSLDPGNGELFF.

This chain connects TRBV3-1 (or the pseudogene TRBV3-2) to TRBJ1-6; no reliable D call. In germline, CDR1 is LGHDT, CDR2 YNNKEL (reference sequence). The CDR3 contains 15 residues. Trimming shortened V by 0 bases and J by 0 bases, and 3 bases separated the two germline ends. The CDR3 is CASSQDSSYNSPLHF. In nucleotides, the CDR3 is TGTGCCAGCAGCCAAGACAGCTCCTATAATTCACCCCTCCACTTT.

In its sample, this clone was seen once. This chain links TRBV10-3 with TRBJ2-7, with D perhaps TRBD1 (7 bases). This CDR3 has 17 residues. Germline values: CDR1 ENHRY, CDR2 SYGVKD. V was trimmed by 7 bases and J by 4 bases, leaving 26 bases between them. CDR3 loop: CAIKAAGQGGVGYEQYF. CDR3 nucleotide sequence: TGTGCCATCAAGGCAGCTGGTCAGGGGGGTGTAGGGTACGAGCAGTACTTC.

The CDR3 reads CASTGGAAYGYTF. CDR3 sequence (DNA): TGTGCCAGCACTGGGGGGGCGGCCTATGGCTACACCTTC. V is TRBV6-6 and J is TRBJ1-2, with D perhaps matching TRBD1 (6 bases). V was pared by 7 bases and J by 4 bases, with 13 bases between. Germline V CDR1 and CDR2: MNHNY, SVGAGI (reference sequence). This CDR3 has 13 residues.

The CDR3 nucleotides read TGTGCCAGCAGCTCCCTTGCGGGGGGGCCGGGCACCGGGGAGCTGTTTTTT. It is translated as CASSSLAGGPGTGELFF. V gene TRBV7-9 combines with J gene TRBJ2-2; 9 positions match TRBD2. The J segment lost 4 bases and the V segment lost 4 bases, leaving 10 bases of the junction unmatched. CDR3 length: 17 residues. Germline loops: CDR1 SEHNR, CDR2 FQNEAQ (reference sequence).

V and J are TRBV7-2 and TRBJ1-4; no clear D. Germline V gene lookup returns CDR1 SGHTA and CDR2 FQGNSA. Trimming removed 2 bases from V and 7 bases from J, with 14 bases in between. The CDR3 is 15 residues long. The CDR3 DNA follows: TGTGCCAGCAGCTTAATGGCAGTCCGAAGTGAAAAACTGTTTTTT. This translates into CASSLMAVRSEKLFF.

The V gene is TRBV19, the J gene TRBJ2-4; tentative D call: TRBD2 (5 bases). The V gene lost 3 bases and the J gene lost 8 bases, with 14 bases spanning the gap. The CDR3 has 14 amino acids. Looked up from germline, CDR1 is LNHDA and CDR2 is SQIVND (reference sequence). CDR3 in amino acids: CASSIIGGEYIQYF. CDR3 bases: TGTGCCAGTAGTATCATAGGAGGTGAATACATTCAGTACTTC.

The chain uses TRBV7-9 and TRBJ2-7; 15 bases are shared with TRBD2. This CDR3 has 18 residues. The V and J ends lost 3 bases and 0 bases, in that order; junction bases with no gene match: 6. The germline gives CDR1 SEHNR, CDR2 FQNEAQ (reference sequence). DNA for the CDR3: TGTGCCAGCAGCTTTGGGACTAGCGGGGGGCCCCTCTCCTACGAGCAGTACTTC. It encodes CASSFGTSGGPLSYEQYF.

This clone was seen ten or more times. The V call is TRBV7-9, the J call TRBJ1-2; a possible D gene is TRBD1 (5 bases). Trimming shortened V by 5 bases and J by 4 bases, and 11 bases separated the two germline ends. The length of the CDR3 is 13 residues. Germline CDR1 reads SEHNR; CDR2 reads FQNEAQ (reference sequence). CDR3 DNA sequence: TGTGCCAGCAGCCAGACAGCGAGCTATGGCTACACCTTC. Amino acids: CASSQTASYGYTF.

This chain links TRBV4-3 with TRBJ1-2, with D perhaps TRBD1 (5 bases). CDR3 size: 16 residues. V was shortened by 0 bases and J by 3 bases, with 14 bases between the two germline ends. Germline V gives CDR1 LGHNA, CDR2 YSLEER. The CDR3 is CASSQDPWEGHYGYTF. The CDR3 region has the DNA TGCGCCAGCAGCCAAGATCCGTGGGAGGGACACTATGGCTACACCTTC.

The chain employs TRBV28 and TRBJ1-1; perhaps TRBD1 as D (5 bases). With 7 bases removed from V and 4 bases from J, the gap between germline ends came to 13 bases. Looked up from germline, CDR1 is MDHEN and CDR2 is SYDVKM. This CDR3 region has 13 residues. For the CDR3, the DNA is TGTGCCAGCAATTTGGGGGGAGGCACTGAAGCTTTCTTT. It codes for CASNLGGGTEAFF.

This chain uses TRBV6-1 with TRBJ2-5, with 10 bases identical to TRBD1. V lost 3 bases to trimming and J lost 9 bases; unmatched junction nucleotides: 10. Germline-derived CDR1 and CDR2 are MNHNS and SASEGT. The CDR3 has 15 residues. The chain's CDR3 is CASSEIPGQGTAQYF. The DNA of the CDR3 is TGTGCCAGCAGTGAGATACCGGGACAGGGGACGGCCCAGTACTTC.

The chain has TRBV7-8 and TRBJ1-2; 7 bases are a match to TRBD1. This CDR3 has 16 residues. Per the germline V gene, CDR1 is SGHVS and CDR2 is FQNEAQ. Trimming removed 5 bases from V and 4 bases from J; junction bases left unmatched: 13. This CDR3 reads CASSLRQGALTYGYTF. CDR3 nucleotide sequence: TGTGCCAGCAGCCTAAGACAGGGCGCATTAACCTATGGCTACACCTTC.

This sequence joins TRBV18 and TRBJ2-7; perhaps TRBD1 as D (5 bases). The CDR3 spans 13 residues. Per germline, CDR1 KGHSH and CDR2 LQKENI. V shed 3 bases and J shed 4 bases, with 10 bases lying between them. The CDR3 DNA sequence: TGTGCCAGCTCACCGCAGGGAAGATACGAGCAGTACTTC. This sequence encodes CASSPQGRYEQYF.

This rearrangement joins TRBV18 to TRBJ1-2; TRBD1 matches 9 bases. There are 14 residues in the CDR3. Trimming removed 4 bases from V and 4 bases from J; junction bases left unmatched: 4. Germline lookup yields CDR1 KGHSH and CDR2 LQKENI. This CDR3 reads CASSQGQGFYGYTF. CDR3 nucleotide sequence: TGTGCCAGCTCACAGGGACAGGGCTTCTATGGCTACACCTTC.

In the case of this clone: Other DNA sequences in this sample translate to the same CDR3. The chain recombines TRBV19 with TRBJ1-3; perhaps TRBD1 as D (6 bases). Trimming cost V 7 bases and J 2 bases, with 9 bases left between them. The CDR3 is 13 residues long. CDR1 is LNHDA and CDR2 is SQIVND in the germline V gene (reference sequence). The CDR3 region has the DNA TGTGCCAGTACCCGGACAGCTGGAAACACCATATATTTT. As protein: CASTRTAGNTIYF.

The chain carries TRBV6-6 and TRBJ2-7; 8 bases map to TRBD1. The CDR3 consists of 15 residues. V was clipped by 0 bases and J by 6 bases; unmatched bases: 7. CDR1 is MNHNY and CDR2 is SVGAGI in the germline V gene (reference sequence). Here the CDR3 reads CASSYSGQGSGEQYF. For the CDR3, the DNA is TGTGCCAGCAGTTACTCCGGACAGGGATCCGGCGAGCAGTACTTC.

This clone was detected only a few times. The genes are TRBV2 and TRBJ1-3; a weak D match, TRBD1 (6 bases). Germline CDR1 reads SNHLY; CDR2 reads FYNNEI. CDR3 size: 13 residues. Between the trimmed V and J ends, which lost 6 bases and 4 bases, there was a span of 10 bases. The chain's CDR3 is CASRGDIGNTIYF. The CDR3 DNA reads TGTGCCAGCAGAGGGGACATCGGAAACACCATATATTTT.